Presented here are 17 T cell receptor beta chains from one specimen sequenced in a study of blood T cell repertoires in COVID-19. The repertoire was sequenced with immunoSEQ multiplex PCR; TCRdb's copy has only in-frame clones and lacks some. The data hold some 160,000 clones, with 85% observed a single time. The sequenced sample consisted of peripheral blood. Source of these receptors: a woman of 80 years or more with COVID-19, enrolled during active disease.

The chain has TRBV19 and TRBJ2-1; D is possibly TRBD1 (6 bases). The CDR3 is made up of 15 amino acids. The V end lost 5 bases, the J end lost 0 bases, and 11 bases lay between the germline ends. CDR1 and CDR2 (germline): LNHDA, SQIVND (reference sequence). The CDR3 bases are TGTGCCAGTAGTGGTGACAGGAACTCCTACAATGAGCAGTTCTTC. Translated: CASSGDRNSYNEQFF.

The chain has TRBV3-1 (or the pseudogene TRBV3-2) and TRBJ2-2, with D possibly matching TRBD1 (5 bases). CDR3 length: 14 residues. Between the trimmed V and J ends, which lost 4 bases and 7 bases, there was a span of 13 bases. CDR1 is LGHDT and CDR2 is YNNKEL in the germline V gene (reference sequence). The CDR3 DNA sequence: TGTGCCAGCAGCCGAAATAGGGGAATCGGGGAGCTGTTTTTT. Translated: CASSRNRGIGELFF.

J is TRBJ2-2 and V is TRBV5-8; 7 bases fit TRBD1. CDR3 size: 16 residues. The trim removed 4 bases at V and 6 bases at J, leaving 12 bases unmatched. Germline loops: CDR1 SGHTS, CDR2 YDEGEE. CDR3 loop: CASSRPGQKNSGELFF. Here the CDR3 DNA reads TGTGCCAGCAGCAGACCGGGACAGAAAAACTCCGGGGAGCTGTTTTTT.

The rearrangement joins TRBV7-2 to TRBJ2-1; 10 bases are shared with TRBD2. Germline-derived CDR1 and CDR2 are SGHTA and FQGNSA. This CDR3 spans 16 amino acids. The trim removed 5 bases at V and 6 bases at J, leaving 10 bases unmatched. For the CDR3, the DNA is TGTGCCAGCAGCCTAAACCCGGGACTAGCGTCCAATGAGCAGTTCTTC. It specifies CASSLNPGLASNEQFF.

CDR3 amino acids: CASGHGLAGVDEQYF. The CDR3 DNA follows: TGCGCCAGCGGACACGGACTAGCGGGAGTGGACGAGCAGTACTTC. The V and J genes are TRBV5-1 and TRBJ2-7; TRBD2 matches at 13 bases. Germline lookup yields CDR1 SGHRS and CDR2 YFSETQ. V lost 7 bases and J lost 5; bases outside the gene matches: 9. The CDR3 covers 15 residues.

This clone appeared a few times. The chain has TRBV10-3 and TRBJ2-1; 8 bases align to TRBD2. This CDR3 comprises 13 residues. The germline CDR1 and CDR2 sequences are ENHRY and SYGVKD. The V and J ends lost 3 bases and 10 bases, in that order; junction bases with no gene match: 5. The CDR3 region is CAISDGPGGEQFF. The CDR3 coding sequence is TGTGCCATCAGTGATGGGCCGGGGGGGGAGCAGTTCTTC.

The rearrangement links TRBV19 to TRBJ2-1; 8 bases align to TRBD2. The CDR3 loop spans 14 amino acids. Looked up from germline, CDR1 is LNHDA and CDR2 is SQIVND (reference sequence). V was pared by 8 bases and J by 8 bases, with 11 bases of the junction left unmatched. The CDR3 sequence is CASSARGGGDEQFF. The CDR3 DNA reads TGTGCCAGTTCGGCCCGGGGGGGCGGGGATGAGCAGTTCTTC.

The genes are TRBV29-1 and TRBJ2-2, with TRBD2 as a possible D gene (6 bases). Germline V lookup: CDR1 SQVTM, CDR2 ANQGSEA. The CDR3 has 15 amino acids. Trimming took 7 bases from V and 2 from J, leaving 17 bases between them. The CDR3, as DNA: TGCAGCGCAGCGGGCCGAGGGGCAAACACCGGGGAGCTGTTTTTT. Translated, it gives CSAAGRGANTGELFF.

The genes are TRBV5-1 and TRBJ1-6; 10 nucleotides match TRBD1. Germline-derived CDR1 and CDR2 are SGHRS and YFSETQ. V lost 2 bases and J lost 7; bases outside the gene matches: 6. The CDR3 has 16 residues. The CDR3 nucleotides are TGCGCCAGCAGCTTTGGAAGGACAGGGGGAAATTCACCCCTCCACTTT. Residues: CASSFGRTGGNSPLHF.

This clone has just one count. V gene TRBV2 combines with J gene TRBJ2-7, with D perhaps matching TRBD1 (6 bases). With 4 bases removed from V and 6 bases from J, the gap between germline ends came to 10 bases. The CDR3 totals 12 residues. Germline V gene data show CDR1 as SNHLY and CDR2 as FYNNEI. The CDR3 is CASSGNRAEQYF. The CDR3 DNA is TGTGCCAGCAGTGGAAACAGGGCCGAGCAGTACTTC.

V and J are TRBV3-1 (or the pseudogene TRBV3-2) and TRBJ1-4; unclear D gene. This CDR3 has 12 residues. Per germline, CDR1 LGHDT and CDR2 YNNKEL (reference sequence). Trimming stripped 8 bases from V and 8 bases from J, with 12 bases between. The CDR3 here is CASGQAGEKLFF. The CDR3, as DNA: TGTGCCAGCGGGCAGGCGGGGGAAAAACTGTTTTTT.

This clone has only a few counts. The chain combines TRBV7-2 with TRBJ2-1; D gene uncertain. This CDR3 is built from 15 residues. Trimming left V 3 bases short and J 6 bases short, with 15 bases between. Germline values: CDR1 SGHTA, CDR2 FQGNSA. The CDR3: CASSFRSAGFNEQFF. Here the CDR3 DNA reads TGTGCCAGCAGCTTCCGGAGCGCCGGATTCAATGAGCAGTTCTTC.

The chain links TRBV11-2 to TRBJ2-7, with unresolved D. The V end lost 5 bases, the J end lost 7 bases, and 15 bases lay between the germline ends. CDR1 and CDR2 from the germline V gene are SGHAT and FQNNGV. CDR3 length: 13 residues. CDR3 coding DNA: TGTGCCAGCAGCCGTCAAAAGACGGGTGAGCAGTACTTC. Translation gives CASSRQKTGEQYF.

The rearrangement uses TRBV5-1 and TRBJ1-4; 7 bases fit TRBD1. V dropped 4 bases and J dropped 8; count of bases not matched to a gene: 14. The CDR3 is made up of 16 amino acids. Germline CDR1 and CDR2: SGHRS and YFSETQ. In nucleotides, the CDR3 is TGCGCCAGCAGCCCGGAGGGACAGTCGGAAAAAGAAAAACTGTTTTTT. This sequence encodes CASSPEGQSEKEKLFF.

The rearrangement uses TRBV29-1 and TRBJ1-1, with TRBD1 matching over 8 bases. The germline V gene has CDR1 SQVTM and CDR2 ANQGSEA. This CDR3 is 15 amino acids long. The ends lost 4 bases at V and 5 bases at J; junction bases unmatched: 12. CDR3 sequence (DNA): TGCAGCGTTGCCGACAGGGGCGTTTTCGTTACTGAAGCTTTCTTT. Translating it yields CSVADRGVFVTEAFF.

CDR3 loop: CASSISVNTEAFF. In DNA form, the CDR3 reads TGTGCCAGTAGTATCTCAGTGAACACTGAAGCTTTCTTT. This rearrangement joins TRBV19 to TRBJ1-1, with D hard to call. The germline gives CDR1 LNHDA, CDR2 SQIVND (reference sequence). This CDR3 is 13 amino acids long. Trimming pared 3 bases from V and 0 bases from J, leaving 5 bases between.

The table lists this clone with a few counts. This rearrangement joins TRBV6-1 to TRBJ2-2; 7 bases line up with TRBD1. This CDR3 is 15 amino acids long. Germline lookup yields CDR1 MNHNS and CDR2 SASEGT. V dropped 7 bases and J dropped 7; count of bases not matched to a gene: 12. DNA for the CDR3: TGTGCCAGCACCCTCTCGGGACAGCAGTACGGGGAGCTGTTTTTT. Translation: CASTLSGQQYGELFF.